The 30 T cell receptor beta chains below were found in one sample sequenced in a study of blood T cell repertoires in COVID-19. Sequencing was performed with immunoSEQ multiplex PCR; in TCRdb, only in-frame clones are kept and a portion is missing. The profile shows under 90,000 clones, 87% of them singletons. Sequencing used peripheral blood. The receptors originated from a woman aged 50 to 65 with COVID-19, enrolled during active disease.

The rearrangement joins TRBV18 to TRBJ2-1; 11 bases fit TRBD1. CDR3 size: 16 residues. Germline CDR1 KGHSH, CDR2 LQKENI. V was clipped by 0 bases and J by 5 bases; unmatched bases: 3. In DNA form, the CDR3 reads TGTGCCAGCTCACCACCGGGACAGGGGGTCAACAATGAGCAGTTCTTC. It specifies CASSPPGQGVNNEQFF.

The CDR3 loop is CASVLQRSNQPQHF. The CDR3 coding sequence is TGTGCTAGTGTTCTTCAGCGGAGCAATCAGCCCCAGCATTTT. This rearrangement joins TRBV12-5 to TRBJ1-5, with D unresolved. Germline V CDR1 and CDR2: LGHNT, FRNRAP. CDR3 length: 14 amino acids. Trimming removed 7 bases from V and 1 base from J, with 11 bases in between.

This sequence joins TRBV7-8 and TRBJ2-3; TRBD2 agrees at 7 bases. The V and J ends lost 9 bases and 5 bases, in that order; junction bases with no gene match: 11. CDR1 is SGHVS and CDR2 is FQNEAQ in the germline V gene. This CDR3 contains 14 residues. For the CDR3, the DNA is TGTGCCAGTGGTCGCGGGAGAACTGAAGATACGCAGTATTTT. This gives the protein CASGRGRTEDTQYF.

The chain employs TRBV6-2 or TRBV6-3 and TRBJ2-5, with a tentative D call TRBD1 (6 bases). From germline, CDR1 is MNHEY and CDR2 SVGEGT. CDR3 length: 12 amino acids. Between the trimmed V and J ends, which lost 6 bases and 4 bases, there was a span of 9 bases. The CDR3 spells CASSSGAETQYF. The CDR3 DNA reads as TGTGCCAGCAGCTCAGGGGCAGAGACCCAGTACTTC.

The chain recombines TRBV5-4 with TRBJ1-1; a possible D gene is TRBD1 (5 bases). V was clipped by 4 bases and J by 1 base, with 5 bases between them. The CDR3 sequence is 12 residues long. CDR1 is SGHNT and CDR2 is YYREEE in the germline V gene (reference sequence). CDR3 residues: CASSRGNTEAFF. In DNA, the CDR3 is TGTGCCAGCAGCAGGGGGAACACTGAAGCTTTCTTT.

The rearrangement joins TRBV20-1 to TRBJ2-3; D remains unclear. V was shortened by 5 bases and J by 2 bases, with 14 bases between the two germline ends. CDR1 and CDR2 (germline): DFQATT, SNEGSKA (reference sequence). CDR3 size: 14 residues. CDR3 DNA sequence: TGCAGTGCTGGTGGCGGATCGGCCACAGATACGCAGTATTTT. Amino acid sequence: CSAGGGSATDTQYF.

CDR3 region: CASSLRWQFISAGEQYF. CDR3 sequence (DNA): TGTGCCAGCAGCTTAAGGTGGCAGTTTATCTCAGCGGGAGAGCAGTACTTC. The chain couples TRBV11-2 to TRBJ2-7, with 7 nucleotides matching TRBD2. In germline, CDR1 is SGHAT, CDR2 FQNNGV. The CDR3 spans 17 residues. Trimming cost V 2 bases and J 7 bases; bases outside gene matches: 17.

The rearrangement links TRBV18 to TRBJ1-5, with a tentative D call TRBD1 (5 bases). The CDR3 has 15 residues. V was clipped by 2 bases and J by 3 bases, with 11 bases between them. Looked up from germline, CDR1 is KGHSH and CDR2 is LQKENI. CDR3 protein: CASSPGHLNNQPQHF. CDR3 nucleotides: TGTGCCAGCTCACCAGGACACCTAAACAATCAGCCCCAGCATTTT. Full variable domain (missing parts from reference TRBV18 and TRBJ1-5): NAGVMQNPRHLVRRRGQEARLRCSPMKGHSHVYWYRQLPEEGLKFMVYLQKENIIDESGMPKERFSAEFPKEGPSILRIQQVVRGDSAAYFCASSPGHLNNQPQHFGDGTRLSIL.

J is TRBJ2-3 and V is TRBV5-1; D unclear. This CDR3 has 13 residues. Germline V lookup: CDR1 SGHRS, CDR2 YFSETQ. The V end was cut by 3 bases, the J end by 4 bases, with 9 bases between. The CDR3 spells CASSYWSADTQYF. CDR3 DNA: TGCGCCAGCAGCTACTGGTCCGCAGATACGCAGTATTTT.

The genes are TRBV28 and TRBJ1-2; TRBD1 matches 8 bases. CDR1 MDHEN and CDR2 SYDVKM come from the germline V gene. The trim removed 6 bases at V and 5 bases at J, leaving 11 bases unmatched. This CDR3 has 15 amino acids. CDR3 amino acids: CASRDTGQDVYGYTF. The CDR3 region has the DNA TGTGCCAGCAGGGACACGGGACAGGACGTATATGGCTACACCTTC.

The genes are TRBV5-4 and TRBJ2-2, with TRBD2 identical over 8 bases. Germline V lookup: CDR1 SGHNT, CDR2 YYREEE (reference sequence). The junction had 11 bases not matched to a gene; V was cut back by 0 bases and J by 7 bases. This CDR3 region has 17 residues. CDR3 sequence (DNA): TGTGCCAGCAGCTTGGGGGTTTCGACTAGCGCTTTCGGGGAGCTGTTTTTT. Translated, it gives CASSLGVSTSAFGELFF.

This clone has just a few counts. The CDR3 region has the DNA TGTGCCAGCAGCGTTGGGCCCGCAACTAATGAAAAACTGTTTTTT. This gives the protein CASSVGPATNEKLFF. This chain links TRBV9 with TRBJ1-4; D not certain. Germline assignment: CDR1 SGDLS and CDR2 YYNGEE. The length of the CDR3 is 15 residues. V lost 2 bases, J lost 0 bases, and 8 bases lay in between.

This rearrangement joins TRBV3-1 (or the pseudogene TRBV3-2) to TRBJ1-2, with D tentatively TRBD1 (5 bases). The germline V gene has CDR1 LGHDT and CDR2 YNNKEL (reference sequence). The V and J ends lost 1 base and 2 bases respectively, with 14 bases between them. This CDR3 has 16 amino acids. The CDR3 is CASSQGRGGGNYGYTF. In nucleotides, the CDR3 is TGTGCCAGCAGCCAAGGTCGGGGGGGTGGGAACTATGGCTACACCTTC.

The J gene is TRBJ2-1, the V gene TRBV11-2; 11 bases agree with TRBD2. Germline trimming cut 7 bases from V and 4 bases from J; bases unmatched to any gene: 9. The CDR3 loop spans 16 amino acids. In germline, CDR1 is SGHAT, CDR2 FQNNGV. In nucleotides, the CDR3 is TGTGCCAGCAACCCATTAGCGGGAGGGGGGTACAATGAGCAGTTCTTC. It encodes CASNPLAGGGYNEQFF.

J is TRBJ2-5 and V is TRBV30; 9 bases are shared with TRBD1. V shed 2 bases, J shed 1 base, and the junction held 8 bases outside the gene matches. Germline V lookup: CDR1 GTSNPN, CDR2 SVGIG (reference sequence). This CDR3 region has 16 residues. CDR3 loop: CAWSTTGGFRQETQYF. Here the CDR3 DNA reads TGTGCCTGGAGTACGACAGGGGGGTTTCGCCAAGAGACCCAGTACTTC.

The CDR3 sequence: CAISESGTAYTDTQYF. CDR3 nucleotide sequence: TGTGCCATCAGTGAGTCGGGGACAGCTTACACAGATACGCAGTATTTT. The chain links TRBV10-3 to TRBJ2-3, with TRBD1 matching 7 bases. The CDR3 has 16 residues. The V segment lost 0 bases and the J segment 2 bases; nucleotides outside the gene matches: 5. From germline, CDR1 is ENHRY and CDR2 SYGVKD.

J is TRBJ1-6 and V is TRBV9; no firm D call. This CDR3 is 12 amino acids long. The germline V gene has CDR1 SGDLS and CDR2 YYNGEE. V dropped 0 bases and J dropped 13 bases, with 8 bases sitting between them. CDR3 nucleotide sequence: TGTGCCAGCAGCGTAGTAGGCGGTCCCCTCCACTTT. It is translated as CASSVVGGPLHF. The full variable domain, rest sourced from reference TRBV9 and TRBJ1-6, is DSGVTQTPKHLITATGQRVTLRCSPRSGDLSVYWYQQSLDQGLQFLIQYYNGEERAKGNILERFSAQQFPDLHSELNLSSLELGDSALYFCASSVVGGPLHFGNGTRLTVT.

The chain employs TRBV7-3 and TRBJ2-1; D unclear. Trimming pared 5 bases from V and 5 bases from J, leaving 19 bases between. This CDR3 comprises 16 residues. CDR1 and CDR2 from the germline V gene are SGHTA and FQGTGA. The CDR3 loop is CASSPHVRLNDNEQFF. DNA for the CDR3: TGTGCCAGCAGCCCCCACGTCCGGTTAAACGACAATGAGCAGTTCTTC.

The gene calls are TRBV6-2 or TRBV6-3 and TRBJ2-7; TRBD1 matches 8 bases. The ends lost 2 bases at V and 6 bases at J; junction bases unmatched: 3. Germline CDR1 reads MNHEY; CDR2 reads SVGEGT. The CDR3 totals 13 residues. CDR3 protein: CASSYLTGAEQYF. The CDR3 DNA reads as TGTGCCAGCAGTTACCTGACAGGGGCCGAGCAGTACTTC.

This chain uses TRBV28 with TRBJ1-3, with no clear D. Trimming took 2 bases from V and 1 from J, leaving 12 bases between them. CDR1 and CDR2 (germline): MDHEN, SYDVKM. The CDR3 runs to 16 residues. The CDR3: CASSLAAWSSGNTIYF. The CDR3 DNA follows: TGTGCCAGCAGTTTAGCCGCATGGAGTTCTGGAAACACCATATATTTT. Complete variable domain (other parts from reference TRBV28 and TRBJ1-3): DVKVTQSSRYLVKRTGEKVFLECVQDMDHENMFWYRQDPGLGLRLIYFSYDVKMKEKGDIPEGYSVSREKKERFSLILESASTNQTSMYLCASSLAAWSSGNTIYFGEGSWLTVV.

The rearrangement joins TRBV7-6 to TRBJ2-5, with D possibly being TRBD1 (5 bases). Germline CDR1 is SGHVS and CDR2 is FNYEAQ. With 5 bases removed from V and 2 bases from J, the gap between germline ends came to 9 bases. The CDR3 extends over 13 amino acids. For the CDR3, the DNA is TGTGCCAGCAGCCGGAGACAGCAAGAGACCCAGTACTTC. Residues: CASSRRQQETQYF.

The chain recombines TRBV5-1 with TRBJ2-1; D not certain. V lost 4 bases and J 8 bases, leaving 13 bases between the germline ends. Germline CDR1 SGHRS, CDR2 YFSETQ. The CDR3 is 13 residues long. CDR3 amino acids: CASSPRMSDEQFF. The CDR3 DNA reads TGCGCCAGCAGCCCGAGAATGTCCGATGAGCAGTTCTTC.

The chain joins TRBV5-1 to TRBJ2-1, with D perhaps matching TRBD2 (6 bases). The CDR3 consists of 16 residues. Per the germline V gene, CDR1 is SGHRS and CDR2 is YFSETQ. V was pared by 0 bases and J by 4 bases, with 14 bases between. CDR3 residues: CASSLDRGDFYNEQFF. The CDR3 DNA reads TGCGCCAGCAGCTTGGATCGCGGGGACTTTTACAATGAGCAGTTCTTC.

The rearrangement links TRBV6-6 to TRBJ1-2, with a weak D call TRBD1 (5 bases). Germline CDR1 MNHNY, CDR2 SVGAGI (reference sequence). The V gene lost 7 bases and the J gene lost 0 bases, with 12 bases spanning the gap. CDR3 length: 14 residues. The CDR3 loop reads CASMDTGTNYGYTF. CDR3 coding DNA: TGTGCCAGCATGGACACCGGAACTAACTATGGCTACACCTTC.

This clone was observed once. The V call is TRBV5-4, the J call TRBJ1-1; tentative D call: TRBD1 (6 bases). V was shortened by 2 bases and J by 10 bases, with 12 bases between the two germline ends. This CDR3 contains 12 residues. CDR1 is SGHNT and CDR2 is YYREEE in the germline V gene (reference sequence). For the CDR3, the DNA is TGTGCCAGCAGCTTTCCAGGACAGCCAGCTTTCTTT. It specifies CASSFPGQPAFF.

The chain joins TRBV12-5 to TRBJ1-1; 9 bases map to TRBD1. Unmatched junction bases numbered 6, after V lost 6 bases and J lost 1 base. Germline V gene lookup returns CDR1 LGHNT and CDR2 FRNRAP. CDR3 size: 15 residues. The CDR3 is CASGRPGQGNTEAFF. DNA for the CDR3: TGTGCTAGTGGGCGTCCGGGACAGGGGAACACTGAAGCTTTCTTT.

In its sample, this clone was seen once. The chain uses TRBV7-9 and TRBJ2-3; D is possibly TRBD2 (6 bases). V was clipped by 5 bases and J by 0 bases, with 15 bases between them. Per germline, CDR1 SEHNR and CDR2 FQNEAQ (reference sequence). The CDR3 sequence is 16 residues long. The CDR3 DNA is TGTGCCAGCAGCAACCAGGGACTCAGTAGCACAGATACGCAGTATTTT. It encodes CASSNQGLSSTDTQYF.

The rearrangement uses TRBV15 and TRBJ1-5, with TRBD1 as a possible D gene (6 bases). In germline, CDR1 is LNHNV, CDR2 YYDKDF (reference sequence). CDR3 length equals 14 residues. V was cut by 5 bases and J by 6 bases, with 14 bases left in between. CDR3 sequence (DNA): TGTGCCACCAGCGGGACAATGGGCGGTCAGCCCCAGCATTTT. It yields the protein CATSGTMGGQPQHF.

The gene calls are TRBV28 and TRBJ2-7; no clear D. The CDR3 is 14 amino acids. Germline CDR1 and CDR2: MDHEN and SYDVKM. V dropped 5 bases and J dropped 3 bases, with 14 bases sitting between them. CDR3 amino acids: CASSLPGSRYEQYF. CDR3 bases: TGTGCCAGCAGTCTCCCCGGGTCCCGCTACGAGCAGTACTTC.

The chain uses TRBV5-1 and TRBJ2-7; TRBD2 agrees at 8 bases. This CDR3 is 13 amino acids long. V lost 5 bases, J lost 6 bases, and 7 bases stayed unmatched. CDR1 and CDR2 (germline): SGHRS, YFSETQ. The CDR3 is CASRASGSSEQYF. As DNA, the CDR3 is TGCGCCAGCAGGGCCAGCGGGAGCTCCGAGCAGTACTTC.